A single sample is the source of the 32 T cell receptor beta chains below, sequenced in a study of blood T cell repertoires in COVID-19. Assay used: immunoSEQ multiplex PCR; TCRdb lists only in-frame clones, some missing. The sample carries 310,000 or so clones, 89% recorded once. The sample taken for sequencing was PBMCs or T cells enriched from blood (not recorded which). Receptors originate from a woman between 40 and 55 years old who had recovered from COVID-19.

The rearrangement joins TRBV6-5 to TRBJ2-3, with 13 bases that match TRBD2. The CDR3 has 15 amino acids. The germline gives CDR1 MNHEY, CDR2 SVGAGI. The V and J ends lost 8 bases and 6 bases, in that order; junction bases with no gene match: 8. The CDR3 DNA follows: TGTGCCAGCTCCTCGGGACTAGCGGGAAGGGATACGCAGTATTTT. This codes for CASSSGLAGRDTQYF.

The CDR3 nucleotides are TGTGCCAGCAGCAAGGCAGGGGTCCGCTATGGCTACACCTTC. It codes for CASSKAGVRYGYTF. The V call is TRBV21-1, the J call TRBJ1-2; TRBD1 was called by the table and not checked on the DNA. TRBV21-1 constitutes a pseudogene. The length of the CDR3 is 14 residues.

As DNA, the CDR3 is TGTGCCAGCGGTCTCCGGGACTCCGCCGCCCAGCAGTACTTC. Its translation is CASGLRDSAAQQYF. V is TRBV27 and J is TRBJ2-7, with D possibly being TRBD2 (6 bases). CDR3 length: 14 residues. Trimming took off 8 bases at V and 8 bases at J, with 22 bases between the two ends. The germline V gene encodes CDR1 MNHEY and CDR2 SMNVEV (reference sequence).

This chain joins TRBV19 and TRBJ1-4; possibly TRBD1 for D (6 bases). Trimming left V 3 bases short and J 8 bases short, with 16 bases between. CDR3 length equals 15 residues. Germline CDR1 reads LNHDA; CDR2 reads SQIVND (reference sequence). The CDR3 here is CASSMEAYRAEKLFF. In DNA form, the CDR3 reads TGTGCCAGTAGTATGGAGGCGTACAGGGCCGAAAAACTGTTTTTT.

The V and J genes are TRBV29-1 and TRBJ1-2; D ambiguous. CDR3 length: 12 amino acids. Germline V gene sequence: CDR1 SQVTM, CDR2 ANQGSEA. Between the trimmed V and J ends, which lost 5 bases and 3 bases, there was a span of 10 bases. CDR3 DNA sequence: TGCAGCGTTCAATCCACAGACTATGGCTACACCTTC. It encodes CSVQSTDYGYTF.

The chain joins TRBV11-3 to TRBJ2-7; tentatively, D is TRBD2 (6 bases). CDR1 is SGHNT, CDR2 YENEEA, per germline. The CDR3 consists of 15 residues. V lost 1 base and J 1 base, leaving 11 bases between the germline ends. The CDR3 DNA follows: TGTGCCAGCAGCTTAGGGGGAGGAAAATCCTACGAGCAGTACTTC. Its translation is CASSLGGGKSYEQYF.

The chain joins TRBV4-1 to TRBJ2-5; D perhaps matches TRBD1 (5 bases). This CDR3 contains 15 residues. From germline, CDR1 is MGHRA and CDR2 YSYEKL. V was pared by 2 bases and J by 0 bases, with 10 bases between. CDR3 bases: TGCGCCAGCAGCCAATCCAGGGCCAACCAAGAGACCCAGTACTTC. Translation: CASSQSRANQETQYF.

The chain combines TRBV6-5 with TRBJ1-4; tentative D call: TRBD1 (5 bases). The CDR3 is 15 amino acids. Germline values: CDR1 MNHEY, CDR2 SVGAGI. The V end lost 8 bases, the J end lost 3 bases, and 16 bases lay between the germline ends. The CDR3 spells CASHTAGVPNEKLFF. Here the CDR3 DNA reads TGTGCCAGCCATACGGCGGGGGTACCTAATGAAAAACTGTTTTTT.

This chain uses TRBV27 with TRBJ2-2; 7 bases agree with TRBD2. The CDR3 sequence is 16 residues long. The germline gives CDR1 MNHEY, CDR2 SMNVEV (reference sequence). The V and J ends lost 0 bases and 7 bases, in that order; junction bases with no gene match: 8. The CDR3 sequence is CASSLSSGGRLGELFF. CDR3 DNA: TGTGCCAGCAGTTTATCGTCGGGGGGACGACTCGGGGAGCTGTTTTTT.

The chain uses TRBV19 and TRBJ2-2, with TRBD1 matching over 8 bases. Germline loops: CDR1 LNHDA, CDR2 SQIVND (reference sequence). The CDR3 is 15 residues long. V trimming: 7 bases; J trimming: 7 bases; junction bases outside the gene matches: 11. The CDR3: CASIHRQGAIGELFF. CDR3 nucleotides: TGTGCCAGTATTCACCGCCAGGGGGCAATCGGGGAGCTGTTTTTT. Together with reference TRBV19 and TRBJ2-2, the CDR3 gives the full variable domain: DGGITQSPKYLFRKEGQNVTLSCEQNLNHDAMYWYRQDPGQGLRLIYYSQIVNDFQKGDIAEGYSVSREKKESFPLTVTSAQKNPTAFYLCASIHRQGAIGELFFGEGSRLTVL.

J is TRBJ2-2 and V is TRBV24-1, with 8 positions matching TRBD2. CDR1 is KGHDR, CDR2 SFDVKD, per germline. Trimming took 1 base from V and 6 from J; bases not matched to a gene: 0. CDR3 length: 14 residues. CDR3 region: CATSDLAGAGELFF. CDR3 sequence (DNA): TGTGCCACCAGTGATTTAGCGGGAGCCGGGGAGCTGTTTTTT.

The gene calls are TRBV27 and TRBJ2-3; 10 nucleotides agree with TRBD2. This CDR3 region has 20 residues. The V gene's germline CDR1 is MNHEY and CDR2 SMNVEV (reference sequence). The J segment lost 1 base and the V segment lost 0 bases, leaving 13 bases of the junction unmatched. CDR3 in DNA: TGTGCCAGCAGTTTATCTCCCCTAGCGGGAGTTGTAACCGGCACAGATACGCAGTATTTT. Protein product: CASSLSPLAGVVTGTDTQYF.

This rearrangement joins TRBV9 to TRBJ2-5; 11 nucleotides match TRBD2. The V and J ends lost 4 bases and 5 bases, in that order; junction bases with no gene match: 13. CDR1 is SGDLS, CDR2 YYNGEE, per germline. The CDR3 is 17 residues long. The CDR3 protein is CASSPYGGLADLETQYF. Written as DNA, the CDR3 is TGTGCCAGCAGCCCTTACGGGGGACTAGCGGACCTCGAGACCCAGTACTTC.

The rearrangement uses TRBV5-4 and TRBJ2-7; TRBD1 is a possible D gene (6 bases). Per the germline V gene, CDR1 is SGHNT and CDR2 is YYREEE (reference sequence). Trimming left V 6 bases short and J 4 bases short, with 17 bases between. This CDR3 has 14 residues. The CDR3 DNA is TGTGCCAGCACCACGGACAGAATCGTTTACGAGCAGTACTTC. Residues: CASTTDRIVYEQYF.

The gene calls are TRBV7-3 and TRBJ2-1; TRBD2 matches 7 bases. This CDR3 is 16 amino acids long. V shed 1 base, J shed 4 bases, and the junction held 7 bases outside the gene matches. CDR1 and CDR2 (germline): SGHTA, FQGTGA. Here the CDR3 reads CASSLIVTGGYNEQFF. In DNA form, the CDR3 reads TGTGCCAGCAGCTTAATAGTGACGGGGGGATACAATGAGCAGTTCTTC. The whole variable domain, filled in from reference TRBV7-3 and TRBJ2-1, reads GAGVSQTPSNKVTEKGKYVELRCDPISGHTALYWYRQSLGQGPEFLIYFQGTGAADDSGLPNDRFFAVRPEGSVSTLKIQRTERGDSAVYLCASSLIVTGGYNEQFFGPGTRLTVL.

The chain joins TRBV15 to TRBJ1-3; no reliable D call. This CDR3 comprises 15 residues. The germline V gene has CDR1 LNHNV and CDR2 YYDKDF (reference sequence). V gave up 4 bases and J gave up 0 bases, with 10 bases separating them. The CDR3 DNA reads TGTGCCACCAGCAACGTGGGCGCCTCTGGAAACACCATATATTTT. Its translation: CATSNVGASGNTIYF.

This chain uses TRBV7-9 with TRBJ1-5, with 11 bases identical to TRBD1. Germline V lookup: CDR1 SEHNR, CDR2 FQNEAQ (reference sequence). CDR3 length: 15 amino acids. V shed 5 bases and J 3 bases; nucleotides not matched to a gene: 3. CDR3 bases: TGTGCCAGCAGCATGGGACAGGGGGACAATCAGCCCCAGCATTTT. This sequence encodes CASSMGQGDNQPQHF. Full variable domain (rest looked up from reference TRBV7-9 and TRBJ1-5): DTGVSQNPRHKITKRGQNVTFRCDPISEHNRLYWYRQTLGQGPEFLTYFQNEAQLEKSRLLSDRFSAERPKGSFSTLEIQRTEQGDSAMYLCASSMGQGDNQPQHFGDGTRLSIL.

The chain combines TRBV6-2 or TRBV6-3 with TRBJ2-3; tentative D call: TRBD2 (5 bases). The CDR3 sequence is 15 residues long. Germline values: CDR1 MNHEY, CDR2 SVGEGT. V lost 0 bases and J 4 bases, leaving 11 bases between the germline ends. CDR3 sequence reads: CASSYSDSRPDTQYF. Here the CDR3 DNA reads TGTGCCAGCAGTTACTCGGACTCCCGGCCAGATACGCAGTATTTT.

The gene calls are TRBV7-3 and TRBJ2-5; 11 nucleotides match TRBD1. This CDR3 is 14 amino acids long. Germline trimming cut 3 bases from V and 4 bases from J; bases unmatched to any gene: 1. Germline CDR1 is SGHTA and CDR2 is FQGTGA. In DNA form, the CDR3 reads TGTGCCAGCAGCTTTGGGACAGGGGGAGAGACCCAGTACTTC. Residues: CASSFGTGGETQYF.

This CDR3 is CASSKPGHGGIGYGYTF. CDR3 bases: TGTGCCAGCAGCAAACCGGGACACGGGGGGATTGGCTATGGCTACACCTTC. The chain joins TRBV14 to TRBJ1-2, with a weak D call TRBD1 (6 bases). This CDR3 is built from 17 residues. Trimming cost V 5 bases and J 4 bases, with 23 bases left between them. Germline CDR1 is SGHDN and CDR2 is FVKESK.

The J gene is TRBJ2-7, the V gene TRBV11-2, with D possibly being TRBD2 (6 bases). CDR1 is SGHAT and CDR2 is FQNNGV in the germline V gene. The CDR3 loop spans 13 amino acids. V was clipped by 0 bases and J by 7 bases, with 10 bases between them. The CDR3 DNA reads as TGTGCCAGCAGCTTAGAGCGGGGAATGGAGCAGTACTTC. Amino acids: CASSLERGMEQYF.

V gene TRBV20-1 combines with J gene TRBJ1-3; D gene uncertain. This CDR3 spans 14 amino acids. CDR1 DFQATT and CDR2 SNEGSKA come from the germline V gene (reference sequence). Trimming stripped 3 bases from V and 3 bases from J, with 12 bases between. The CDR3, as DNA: TGCAGTGCTAGTGGCGGGTTCAGTGGAAACACCATATATTTT. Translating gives CSASGGFSGNTIYF.

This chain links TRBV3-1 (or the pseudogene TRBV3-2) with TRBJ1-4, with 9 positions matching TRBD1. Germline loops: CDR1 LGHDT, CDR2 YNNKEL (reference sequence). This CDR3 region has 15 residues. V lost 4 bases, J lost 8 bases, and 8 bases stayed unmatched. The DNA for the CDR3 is TGTGCCAGCAGCCCCCCGGGACAGGGTGAAGAAAAACTGTTTTTT. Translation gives CASSPPGQGEEKLFF.

This CDR3 is CASSPPAQGAGEKLFF. The CDR3 coding sequence is TGTGCCAGCTCACCCCCCGCACAGGGGGCAGGTGAAAAACTGTTTTTT. The V call is TRBV18, the J call TRBJ1-4, with 9 bases identical to TRBD1. Germline V gene sequence: CDR1 KGHSH, CDR2 LQKENI. J gave up 7 bases and V 3 bases, and 9 bases lay outside the gene matches. The CDR3 is 16 amino acids.

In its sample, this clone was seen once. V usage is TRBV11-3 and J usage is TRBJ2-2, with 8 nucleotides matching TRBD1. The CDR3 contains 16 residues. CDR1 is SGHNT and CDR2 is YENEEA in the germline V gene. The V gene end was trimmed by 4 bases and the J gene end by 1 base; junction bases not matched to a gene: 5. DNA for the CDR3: TGTGCCAGCAGCTGGTCGGGACAGGTGAACACCGGGGAGCTGTTTTTT. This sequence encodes CASSWSGQVNTGELFF.

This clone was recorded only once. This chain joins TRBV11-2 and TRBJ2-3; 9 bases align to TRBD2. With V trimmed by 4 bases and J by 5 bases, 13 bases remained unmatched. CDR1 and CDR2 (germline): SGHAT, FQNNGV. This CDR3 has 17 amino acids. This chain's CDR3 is CASSYTGGGGAIDTQYF. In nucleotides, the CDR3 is TGTGCCAGCAGCTACACTGGGGGCGGGGGGGCTATAGATACGCAGTATTTT.

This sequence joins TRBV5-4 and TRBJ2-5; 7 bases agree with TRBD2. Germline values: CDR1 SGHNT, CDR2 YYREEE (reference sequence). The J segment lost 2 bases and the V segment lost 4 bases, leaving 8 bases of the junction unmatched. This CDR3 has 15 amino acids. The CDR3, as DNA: TGTGCCAGCAGCCTGAGCGGGGCGGAACAAGAGACCCAGTACTTC. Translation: CASSLSGAEQETQYF. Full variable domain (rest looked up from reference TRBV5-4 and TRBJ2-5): ETGVTQSPTHLIKTRGQQVTLRCSSQSGHNTVSWYQQALGQGPQFIFQYYREEENGRGNFPPRFSGLQFPNYSSELNVNALELDDSALYLCASSLSGAEQETQYFGPGTRLLVL.

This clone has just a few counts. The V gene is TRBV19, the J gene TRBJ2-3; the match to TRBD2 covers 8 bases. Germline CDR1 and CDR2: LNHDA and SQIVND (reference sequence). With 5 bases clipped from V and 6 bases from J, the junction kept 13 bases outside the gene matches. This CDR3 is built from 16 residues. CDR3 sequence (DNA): TGTGCCAGTAGTCTCGATAGGGCTAGCGGGTTGGATACGCAGTATTTT. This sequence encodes CASSLDRASGLDTQYF.

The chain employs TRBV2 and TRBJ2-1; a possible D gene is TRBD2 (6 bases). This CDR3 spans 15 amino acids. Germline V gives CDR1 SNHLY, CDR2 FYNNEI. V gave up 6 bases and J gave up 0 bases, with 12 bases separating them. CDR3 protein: CASRPAGYSYNEQFF. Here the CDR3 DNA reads TGTGCCAGCAGACCGGCGGGGTACTCCTACAATGAGCAGTTCTTC.

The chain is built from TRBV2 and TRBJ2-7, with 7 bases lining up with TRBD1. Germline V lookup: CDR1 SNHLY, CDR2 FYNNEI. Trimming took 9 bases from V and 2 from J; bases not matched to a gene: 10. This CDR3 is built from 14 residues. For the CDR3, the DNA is TGTGCCAGGGGGGCCCCAGGGGGTACCTACGAGCAGTACTTC. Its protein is CARGAPGGTYEQYF.

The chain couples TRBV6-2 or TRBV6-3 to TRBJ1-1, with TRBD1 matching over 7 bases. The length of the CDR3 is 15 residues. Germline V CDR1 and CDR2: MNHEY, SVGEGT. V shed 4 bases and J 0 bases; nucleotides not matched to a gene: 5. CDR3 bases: TGTGCCAGCAGTTGGGGGACAGCAATGAACACTGAAGCTTTCTTT. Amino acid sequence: CASSWGTAMNTEAFF.

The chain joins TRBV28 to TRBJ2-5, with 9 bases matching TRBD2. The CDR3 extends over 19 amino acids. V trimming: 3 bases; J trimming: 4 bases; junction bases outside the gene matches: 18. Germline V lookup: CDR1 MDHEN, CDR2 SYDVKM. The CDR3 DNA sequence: TGTGCCAGCAGTTTGCATCTAGCGGGGCCTAACGGGGGTGGAGAGACCCAGTACTTC. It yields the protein CASSLHLAGPNGGGETQYF.